This is a list of T cell receptor beta chains from one sample in a study of regulatory T cells in long-lasting Graves disease. Each CDR3 protein gets one entry after TCRdb re-called the multiplex PCR reads with MiXCR. Of about 530,000 distinct CDR3 sequences in the sample, around 16% were seen once. These same records also appear under a second study, on T cells in Graves' hyperthyroidism and ophthalmopathy.

Sequencing was performed on peripheral blood mononuclear cells (PBMCs), taken at new diagnosis, from a patient treated with antithyroid drugs. These receptors originate from a woman aged 40 to 65 with Graves disease. The CDR3 runs from the conserved cysteine through the conserved F or W. D genes are given only for firm matches. The size of a clone is reported for some rows only, either as once, few or many, or as a class for expanded clones.

j_call d_call clone_size v_call cdr3_aa cdr3_nt
TRBJ2-4 NA few TRBV28 CASSLSSLQVAKNIQYF TGTGCCAGCAGTTTAAGCAGCCTTCAGGTAGCCAAAAACATTCAGTACTTC
TRBJ1-1 NA NA TRBV7-9 CASSLSRAEAFF TGTGCCAGCAGCTTATCCAGGGCTGAAGCTTTCTTT
TRBJ1-2 NA many TRBV20-1 CSAESGDGYTF TGCAGTGCCGAGTCCGGAGATGGCTACACCTTC
TRBJ1-4 TRBD1 few TRBV7-9 CASSSRDRGTNEKLFF TGTGCCAGCAGCTCTCGGGACAGGGGAACTAATGAAAAACTGTTTTTT
TRBJ1-2 NA many TRBV30 CAWSIPQGSYTF TGTGCCTGGAGTATACCTCAAGGATCCTACACCTTC
TRBJ2-7 NA few TRBV28 CASSFTRGYEQYF TGTGCCAGCAGTTTCACCAGGGGATACGAGCAGTACTTC
TRBJ2-1 TRBD1 many TRBV12-3/TRBV12-4 CASSDPTGVYNEQFF TGTGCCAGCAGCGATCCGACAGGGGTATACAATGAGCAGTTCTTC
TRBJ1-5 NA NA TRBV3-1 CASSQADFQPQHF TGTGCCAGCAGCCAAGCGGACTTTCAGCCCCAGCATTTT
TRBJ2-7 TRBD1 many TRBV3-1 CASSLDQGAYEQYF TGTGCCAGCAGCCTAGATCAGGGGGCTTACGAGCAGTACTTC
TRBJ2-5 NA few TRBV7-2 CASSPPGVQETQYF TGTGCCAGCTCACCCCCAGGGGTCCAAGAGACCCAGTACTTC
TRBJ1-2 NA many TRBV10-3 CAISEQGPDGYTF TGTGCCATCAGTGAGCAGGGGCCCGATGGCTACACCTTC
TRBJ1-1 TRBD1 many TRBV6-1 CASSGTGKAEAFF TGTGCCAGCAGTGGGACAGGGAAGGCTGAAGCTTTCTTT
TRBJ1-6 TRBD1 many TRBV2 CASRGQGYSPLHF TGTGCCAGCAGGGGACAGGGCTATTCACCCCTCCACTTT
TRBJ2-3 NA many TRBV3-1 CASSLRGRVGTDTQYF TGTGCCAGCAGCCTAAGGGGCAGGGTAGGCACAGATACGCAGTATTTT
TRBJ2-1 TRBD2 few TRBV6-1 CASSHASGGWNEQFF TGTGCCAGCAGTCATGCTAGCGGGGGGTGGAATGAGCAGTTCTTC
TRBJ2-7 NA many TRBV6-1 CASSIHAGVTYEQYF TGTGCCAGCAGCATACACGCCGGGGTTACCTACGAGCAGTACTTC
TRBJ1-6 TRBD1 once TRBV3-1 CASSRFGTAFSPLHF TGTGCCAGCAGCCGGTTCGGGACAGCCTTTTCACCCCTCCACTTT
TRBJ1-5 TRBD1 NA TRBV18 CASSPGTVSNQPQHF TGTGCCAGCTCACCGGGGACAGTTAGCAATCAGCCCCAGCATTTT
TRBJ2-7 NA NA TRBV29-1 CSVRQGGEQYF TGCAGCGTTCGACAGGGAGGCGAGCAGTACTTC
TRBJ1-2 NA many TRBV3-1 CASSQDLTGKRDGYTF TGTGCCAGCAGCCAAGATCTCACAGGGAAAAGAGACGGCTACACCTTC
TRBJ1-6 NA few TRBV10-3 CAISRELNSPLHF TGTGCCATCAGCCGGGAACTTAATTCACCCCTCCACTTT
TRBJ2-1 TRBD1 NA TRBV29-1 CSVWTGGFYNEQFF TGCAGCGTCTGGACAGGGGGCTTCTACAATGAGCAGTTCTTC
TRBJ2-7 NA few TRBV12-3/TRBV12-4 CANSFSGKEQYF TGTGCCAACAGTTTTTCAGGGAAGGAGCAGTACTTC
TRBJ1-6 TRBD1 many TRBV15 CATSSRQGNSPLHF TGTGCCACCAGCAGCCGACAGGGGAATTCACCCCTCCACTTT
TRBJ2-7 TRBD1 many TRBV6-1 CASSNRDTGEEQYF TGTGCCAGCAGTAATCGGGACACAGGGGAAGAGCAGTACTTC
TRBJ2-1 TRBD1 few TRBV18 CASSLTSPGQGGDEQFF TGTGCCAGCTCGCTCACGTCCCCGGGACAGGGAGGTGATGAGCAGTTCTTC
TRBJ1-4 TRBD1 few TRBV3-1 CASSQDSGGTEKLFF TGTGCCAGCAGCCAAGATTCAGGGGGGACTGAAAAACTGTTTTTT
TRBJ2-7 NA many TRBV19 CASSRATGPSYEQYF TGTGCCAGTAGTAGGGCGACAGGACCTTCCTACGAGCAGTACTTC
TRBJ1-3 NA NA TRBV10-3 CAIRETGFGNTIYF TGTGCCATCAGAGAAACAGGATTTGGAAACACCATATATTTT
TRBJ2-2 NA many TRBV2 CASSDPNTGELFF TGTGCCAGCAGTGATCCGAACACCGGGGAGCTGTTTTTT
TRBJ1-1 TRBD1 few TRBV29-1 CSVERNRGDTEAFF TGCAGCGTTGAGCGTAACAGGGGTGACACTGAAGCTTTCTTT
TRBJ2-6 TRBD2 NA TRBV12-3/TRBV12-4 CASSASWGGDSGANVLTF TGTGCCAGCAGCGCATCCTGGGGGGGAGACTCTGGGGCCAACGTCCTGACTTTC
TRBJ2-3 TRBD1 many TRBV9 CASSAGWTGRTDTQYF TGTGCCAGCAGCGCAGGGTGGACAGGCCGCACAGATACGCAGTATTTT
TRBJ1-2 NA NA TRBV5-4 CASSLDGSNYGYTF TGTGCCAGCAGCTTGGACGGATCTAACTATGGCTACACCTTC
TRBJ1-2 TRBD1 NA TRBV4-1 CASSQSTRDRGLQGYTF TGCGCCAGCAGCCAAAGCACTCGGGACAGAGGACTCCAGGGCTACACCTTC
TRBJ1-3 NA once TRBV6-1 CASSKGSSGNTIYF TGTGCCAGCAGTAAGGGAAGTTCTGGAAACACCATATATTTT
TRBJ1-2 NA many TRBV28 CASIGGVDNYGYTF TGTGCCAGCATTGGAGGGGTCGATAACTATGGCTACACCTTC
TRBJ2-1 NA NA TRBV20-1 CSARDGGGSYNEQFF TGCAGTGCTAGAGATGGAGGGGGCTCCTACAATGAGCAGTTCTTC